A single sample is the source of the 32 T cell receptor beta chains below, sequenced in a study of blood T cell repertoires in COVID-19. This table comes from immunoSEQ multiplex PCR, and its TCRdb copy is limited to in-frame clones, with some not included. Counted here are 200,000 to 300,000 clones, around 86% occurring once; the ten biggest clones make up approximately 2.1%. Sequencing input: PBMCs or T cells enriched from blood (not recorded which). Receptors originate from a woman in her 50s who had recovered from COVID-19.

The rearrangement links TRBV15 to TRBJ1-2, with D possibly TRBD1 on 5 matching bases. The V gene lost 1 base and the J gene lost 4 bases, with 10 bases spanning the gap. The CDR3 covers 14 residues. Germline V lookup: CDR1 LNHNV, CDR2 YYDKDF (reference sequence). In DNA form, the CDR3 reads TGTGCCACCAGCAGAGTGAGACAGCCCTATGGCTACACCTTC. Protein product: CATSRVRQPYGYTF. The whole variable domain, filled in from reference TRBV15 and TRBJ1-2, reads DAMVIQNPRYQVTQFGKPVTLSCSQTLNHNVMYWYQQKSSQAPKLLFHYYDKDFNNEADTPDNFQSRRPNTSFCFLDIRSPGLGDTAMYLCATSRVRQPYGYTFGSGTRLTVV.

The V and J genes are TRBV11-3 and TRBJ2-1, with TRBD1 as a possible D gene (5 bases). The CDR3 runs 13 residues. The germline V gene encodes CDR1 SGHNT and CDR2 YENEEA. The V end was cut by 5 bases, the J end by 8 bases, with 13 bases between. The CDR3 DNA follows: TGTGCCAGCAGCCTAGGACATCCGGATGAGCAGTTCTTC. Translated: CASSLGHPDEQFF.

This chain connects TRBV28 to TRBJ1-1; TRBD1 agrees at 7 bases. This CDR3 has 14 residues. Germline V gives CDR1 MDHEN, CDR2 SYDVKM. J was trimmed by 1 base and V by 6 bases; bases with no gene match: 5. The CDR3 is CASSWGQPNTEAFF. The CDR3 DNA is TGTGCCAGCAGCTGGGGACAGCCGAACACTGAAGCTTTCTTT.

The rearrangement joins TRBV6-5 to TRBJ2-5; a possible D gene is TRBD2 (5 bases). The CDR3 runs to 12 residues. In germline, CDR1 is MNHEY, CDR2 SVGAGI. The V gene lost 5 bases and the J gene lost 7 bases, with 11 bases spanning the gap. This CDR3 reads CASSPRGATQYF. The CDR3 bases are TGTGCCAGCAGTCCTCGGGGAGCGACCCAGTACTTC.

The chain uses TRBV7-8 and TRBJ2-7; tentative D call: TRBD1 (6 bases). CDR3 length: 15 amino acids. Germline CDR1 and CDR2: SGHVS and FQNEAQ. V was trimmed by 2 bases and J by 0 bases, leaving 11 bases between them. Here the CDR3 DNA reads TGTGCCAGCAGCTTATTTCGGACAGACTCCTACGAGCAGTACTTC. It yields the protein CASSLFRTDSYEQYF.

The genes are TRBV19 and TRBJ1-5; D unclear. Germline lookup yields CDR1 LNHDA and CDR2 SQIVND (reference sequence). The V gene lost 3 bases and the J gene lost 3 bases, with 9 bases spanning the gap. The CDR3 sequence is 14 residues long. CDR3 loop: CASSIWQNNQPQHF. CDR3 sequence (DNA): TGTGCCAGTAGTATTTGGCAGAACAATCAGCCCCAGCATTTT.

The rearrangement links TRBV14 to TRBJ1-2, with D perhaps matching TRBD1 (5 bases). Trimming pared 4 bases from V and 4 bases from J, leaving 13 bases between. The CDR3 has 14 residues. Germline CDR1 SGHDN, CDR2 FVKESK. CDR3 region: CASSLTDRGYGYTF. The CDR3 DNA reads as TGTGCCAGCAGCCTTACCGACAGAGGCTATGGCTACACCTTC.

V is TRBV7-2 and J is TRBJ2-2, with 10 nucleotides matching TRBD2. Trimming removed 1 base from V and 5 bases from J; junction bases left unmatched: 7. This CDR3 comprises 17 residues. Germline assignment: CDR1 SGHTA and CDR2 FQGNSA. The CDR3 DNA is TGTGCCAGCAGCTTAGGACTAGCGGGTTTATTTACCGGGGAGCTGTTTTTT. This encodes CASSLGLAGLFTGELFF.

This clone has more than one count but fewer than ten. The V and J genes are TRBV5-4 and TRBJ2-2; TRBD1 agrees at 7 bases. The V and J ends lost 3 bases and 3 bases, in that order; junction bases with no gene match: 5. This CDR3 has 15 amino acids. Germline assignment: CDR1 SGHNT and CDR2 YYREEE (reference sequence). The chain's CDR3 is CASSSGGRYTGELFF. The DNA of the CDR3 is TGTGCCAGCAGCTCAGGGGGTCGGTACACCGGGGAGCTGTTTTTT.

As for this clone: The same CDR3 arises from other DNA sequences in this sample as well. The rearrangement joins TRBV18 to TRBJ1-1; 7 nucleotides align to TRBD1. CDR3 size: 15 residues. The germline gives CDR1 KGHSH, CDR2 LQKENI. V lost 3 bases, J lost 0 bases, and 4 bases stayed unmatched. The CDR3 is CASSPRDSLNTEAFF. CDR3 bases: TGTGCCAGCTCACCCAGGGACAGCTTGAACACTGAAGCTTTCTTT.

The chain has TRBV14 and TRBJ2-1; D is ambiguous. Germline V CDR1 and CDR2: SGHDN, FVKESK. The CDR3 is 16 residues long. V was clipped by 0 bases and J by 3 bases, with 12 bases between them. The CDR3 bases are TGTGCCAGCAGCCAAGAGGGCTTCGGCCTCTACAATGAGCAGTTCTTC. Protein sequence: CASSQEGFGLYNEQFF.

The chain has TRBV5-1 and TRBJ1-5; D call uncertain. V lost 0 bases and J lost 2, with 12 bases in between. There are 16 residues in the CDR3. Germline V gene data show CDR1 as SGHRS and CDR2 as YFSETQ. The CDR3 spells CASSLAGEVGNQPQHF. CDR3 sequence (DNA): TGCGCCAGCAGCTTGGCCGGAGAGGTAGGCAATCAGCCCCAGCATTTT.

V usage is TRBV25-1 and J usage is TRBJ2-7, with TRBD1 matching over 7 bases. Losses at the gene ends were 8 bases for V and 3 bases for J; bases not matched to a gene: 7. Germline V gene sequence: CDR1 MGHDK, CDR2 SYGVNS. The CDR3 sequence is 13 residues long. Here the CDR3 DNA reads TGTGCCAGCGGCCCGGGACAGATCTACGAGCAGTACTTC. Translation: CASGPGQIYEQYF.

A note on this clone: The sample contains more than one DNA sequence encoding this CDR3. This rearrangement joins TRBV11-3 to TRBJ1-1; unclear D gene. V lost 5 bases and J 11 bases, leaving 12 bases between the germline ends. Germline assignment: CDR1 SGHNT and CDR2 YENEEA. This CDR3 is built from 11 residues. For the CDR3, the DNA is TGTGCCAGCAGCCGAACCCTGGAGGCTTTCTTT. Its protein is CASSRTLEAFF.

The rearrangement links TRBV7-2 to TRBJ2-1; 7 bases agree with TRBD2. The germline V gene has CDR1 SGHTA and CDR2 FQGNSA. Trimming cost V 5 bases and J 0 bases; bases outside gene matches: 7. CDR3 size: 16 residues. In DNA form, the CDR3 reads TGTGCCAGCAGCCTGTCCGGGACTACCTCCTACAATGAGCAGTTCTTC. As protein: CASSLSGTTSYNEQFF.

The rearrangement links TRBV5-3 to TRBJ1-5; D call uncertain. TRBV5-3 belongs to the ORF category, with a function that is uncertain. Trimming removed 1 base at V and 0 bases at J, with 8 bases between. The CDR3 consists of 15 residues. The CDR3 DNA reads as TGTGCCAGAAGCTTGTGGGAGGGTAGCAATCAGCCCCAGCATTTT. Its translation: CARSLWEGSNQPQHF.

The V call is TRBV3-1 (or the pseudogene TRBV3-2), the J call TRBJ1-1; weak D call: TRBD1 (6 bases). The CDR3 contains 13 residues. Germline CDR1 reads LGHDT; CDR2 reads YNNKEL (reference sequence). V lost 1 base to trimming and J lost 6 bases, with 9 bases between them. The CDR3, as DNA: TGTGCCAGCAGCCAAGTCTACAGGGCTGAAGCTTTCTTT. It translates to CASSQVYRAEAFF.

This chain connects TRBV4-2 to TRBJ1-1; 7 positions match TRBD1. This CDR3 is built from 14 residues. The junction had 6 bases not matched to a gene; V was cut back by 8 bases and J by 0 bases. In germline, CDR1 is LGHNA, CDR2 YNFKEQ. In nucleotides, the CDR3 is TGTGCCAGCCGGCAGACAGGGCTGAACACTGAAGCTTTCTTT. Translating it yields CASRQTGLNTEAFF.

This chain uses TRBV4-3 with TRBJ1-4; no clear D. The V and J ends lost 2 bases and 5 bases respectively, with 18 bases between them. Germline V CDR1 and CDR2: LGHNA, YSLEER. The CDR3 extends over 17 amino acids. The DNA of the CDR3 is TGCGCCAGCAGCCAATCGCATGGGAGTACCGGGAATGAAAAACTGTTTTTT. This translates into CASSQSHGSTGNEKLFF.

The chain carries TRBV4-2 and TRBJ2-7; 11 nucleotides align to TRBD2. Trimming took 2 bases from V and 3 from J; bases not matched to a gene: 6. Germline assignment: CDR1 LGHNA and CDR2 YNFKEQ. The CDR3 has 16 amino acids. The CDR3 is CASSQLGTSGIYEQYF. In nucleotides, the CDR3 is TGTGCCAGCAGCCAACTCGGGACTAGCGGTATCTACGAGCAGTACTTC.

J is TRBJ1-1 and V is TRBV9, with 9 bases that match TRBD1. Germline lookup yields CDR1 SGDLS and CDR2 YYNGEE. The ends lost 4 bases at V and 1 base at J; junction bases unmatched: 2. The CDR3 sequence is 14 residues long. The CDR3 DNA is TGTGCCAGCAGCCCGGGACAGGGGAACACTGAAGCTTTCTTT. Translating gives CASSPGQGNTEAFF.

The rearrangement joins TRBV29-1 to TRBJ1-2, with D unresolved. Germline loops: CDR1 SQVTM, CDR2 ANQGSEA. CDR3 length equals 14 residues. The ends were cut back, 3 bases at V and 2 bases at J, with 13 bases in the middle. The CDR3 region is CSVDGPGGNYGYTF. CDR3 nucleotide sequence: TGCAGCGTTGACGGGCCGGGAGGAAACTATGGCTACACCTTC.

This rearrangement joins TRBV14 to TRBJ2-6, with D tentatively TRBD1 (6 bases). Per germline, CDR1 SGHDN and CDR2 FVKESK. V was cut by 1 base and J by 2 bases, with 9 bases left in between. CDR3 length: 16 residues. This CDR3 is CASSQVGAPGANVLTF. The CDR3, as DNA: TGTGCCAGCAGCCAAGTGGGGGCCCCTGGGGCCAACGTCCTGACTTTC.

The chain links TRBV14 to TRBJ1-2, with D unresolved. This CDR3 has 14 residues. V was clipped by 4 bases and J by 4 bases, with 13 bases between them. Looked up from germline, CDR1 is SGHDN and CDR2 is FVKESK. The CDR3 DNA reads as TGTGCCAGCAGCCCGGAGACCGTCCCCTATGGCTACACCTTC. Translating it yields CASSPETVPYGYTF. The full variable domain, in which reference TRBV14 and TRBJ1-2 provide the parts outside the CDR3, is EAGVTQFPSHSVIEKGQTVTLRCDPISGHDNLYWYRRVMGKEIKFLLHFVKESKQDESGMPNNRFLAERTGGTYSTLKVQPAELEDSGVYFCASSPETVPYGYTFGSGTRLTVV.

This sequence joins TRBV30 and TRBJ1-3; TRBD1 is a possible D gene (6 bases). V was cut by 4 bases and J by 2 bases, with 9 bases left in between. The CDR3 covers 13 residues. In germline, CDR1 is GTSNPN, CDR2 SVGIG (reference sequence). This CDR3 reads CAWTGGPGNTIYF. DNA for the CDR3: TGTGCCTGGACCGGGGGGCCTGGAAACACCATATATTTT. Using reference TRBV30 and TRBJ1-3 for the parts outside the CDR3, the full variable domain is SQTIHQWPATLVQPVGSPLSLECTVEGTSNPNLYWYRQAAGRGLQLLFYSVGIGQISSEVPQNLSASRPQDRQFILSSKKLLLSDSGFYLCAWTGGPGNTIYFGEGSWLTVV.

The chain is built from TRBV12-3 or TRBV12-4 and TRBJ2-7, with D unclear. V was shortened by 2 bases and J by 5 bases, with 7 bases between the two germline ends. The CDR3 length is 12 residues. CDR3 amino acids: CASSLWANEQYF. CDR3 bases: TGTGCCAGCAGTTTATGGGCCAACGAGCAGTACTTC.

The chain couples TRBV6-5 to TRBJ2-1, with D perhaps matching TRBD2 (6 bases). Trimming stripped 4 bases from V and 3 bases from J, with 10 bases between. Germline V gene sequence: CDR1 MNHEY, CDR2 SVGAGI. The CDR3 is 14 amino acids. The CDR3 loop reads CASSFGRNYNEQFF. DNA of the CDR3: TGTGCCAGCAGTTTTGGGAGGAACTACAATGAGCAGTTCTTC.

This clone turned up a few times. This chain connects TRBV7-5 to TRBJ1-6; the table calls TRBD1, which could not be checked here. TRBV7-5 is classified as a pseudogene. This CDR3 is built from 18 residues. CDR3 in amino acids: CARSSRPVDRGYNSPLHF. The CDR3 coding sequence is TGTGCCAGAAGCTCCCGCCCCGTGGACAGGGGGTATAATTCACCCCTCCACTTT.

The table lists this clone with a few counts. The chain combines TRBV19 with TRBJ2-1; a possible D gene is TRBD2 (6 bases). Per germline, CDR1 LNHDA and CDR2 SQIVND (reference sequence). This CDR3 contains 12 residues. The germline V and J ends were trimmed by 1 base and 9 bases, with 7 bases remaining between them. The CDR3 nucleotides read TGTGCCAGTAGTATAGGACTAGTTGAGCAGTTCTTC. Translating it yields CASSIGLVEQFF.

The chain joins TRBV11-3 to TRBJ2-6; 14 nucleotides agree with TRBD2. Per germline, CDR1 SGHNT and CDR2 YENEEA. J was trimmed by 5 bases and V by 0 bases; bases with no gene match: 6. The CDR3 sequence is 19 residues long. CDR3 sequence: CASSLESTSGRARANVLTF. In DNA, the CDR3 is TGTGCCAGCAGCTTAGAGTCGACTAGCGGGAGGGCCCGGGCCAACGTCCTGACTTTC. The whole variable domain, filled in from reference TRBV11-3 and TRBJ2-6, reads EAGVVQSPRYKIIEKKQPVAFWCNPISGHNTLYWYLQNLGQGPELLIRYENEEAVDDSQLPKDRFSAERLKGVDSTLKIQPAELGDSAVYLCASSLESTSGRARANVLTFGAGSRLTVL.

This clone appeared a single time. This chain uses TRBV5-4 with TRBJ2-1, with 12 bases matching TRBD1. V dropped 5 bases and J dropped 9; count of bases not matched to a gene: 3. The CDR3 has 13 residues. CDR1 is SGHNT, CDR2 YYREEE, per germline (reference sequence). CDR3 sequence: CASRPGQGAEQFF. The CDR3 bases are TGTGCCAGCAGACCGGGACAGGGGGCTGAGCAGTTCTTC.

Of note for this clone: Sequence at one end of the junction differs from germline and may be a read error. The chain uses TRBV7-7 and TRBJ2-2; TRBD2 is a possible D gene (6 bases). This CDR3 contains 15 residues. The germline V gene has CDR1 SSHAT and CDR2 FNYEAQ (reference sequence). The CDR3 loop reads CASSNSGSNTGELFF. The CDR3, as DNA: TGTGCTAGCAGCAATAGCGGATCGAACACCGGGGAGCTGTTTTTT.